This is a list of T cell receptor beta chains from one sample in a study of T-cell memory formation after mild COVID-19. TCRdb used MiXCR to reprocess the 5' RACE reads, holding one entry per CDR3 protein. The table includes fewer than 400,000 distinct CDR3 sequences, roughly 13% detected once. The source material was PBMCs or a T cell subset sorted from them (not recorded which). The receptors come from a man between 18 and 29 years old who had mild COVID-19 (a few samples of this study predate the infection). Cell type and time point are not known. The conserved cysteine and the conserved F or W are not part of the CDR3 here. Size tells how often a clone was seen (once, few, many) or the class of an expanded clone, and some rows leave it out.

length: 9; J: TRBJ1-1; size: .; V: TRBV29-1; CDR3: SVAKGTEAF
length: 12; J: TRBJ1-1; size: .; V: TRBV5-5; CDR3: ASSSLKANTEAF
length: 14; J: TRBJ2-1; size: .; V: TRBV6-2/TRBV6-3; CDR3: ASSRGDYSSYNEQF
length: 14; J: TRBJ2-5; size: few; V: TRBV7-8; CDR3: ASSLEPGGYQETQY
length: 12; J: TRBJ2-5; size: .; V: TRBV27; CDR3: ASSPLGGTQTQY
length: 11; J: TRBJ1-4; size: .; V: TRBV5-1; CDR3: ASSLAAEQQLF
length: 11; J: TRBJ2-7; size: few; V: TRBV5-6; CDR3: ASSFRVAYEQY
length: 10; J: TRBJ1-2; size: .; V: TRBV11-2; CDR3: ASRRQGAGYT
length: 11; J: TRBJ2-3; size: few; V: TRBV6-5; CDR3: ATRSGQPDTQY
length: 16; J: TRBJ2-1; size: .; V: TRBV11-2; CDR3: ASSHPAAPLISYNEQF
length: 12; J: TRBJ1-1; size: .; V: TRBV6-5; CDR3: ASSYEGMRTEAF
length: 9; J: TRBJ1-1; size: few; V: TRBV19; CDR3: ASQMNTEAF
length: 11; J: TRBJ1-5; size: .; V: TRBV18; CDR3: ASSPGGHQPQH
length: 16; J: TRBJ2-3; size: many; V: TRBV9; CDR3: ASSVSLAGAPPADTQY
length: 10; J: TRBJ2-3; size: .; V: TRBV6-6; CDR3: ASSTQGNTQY
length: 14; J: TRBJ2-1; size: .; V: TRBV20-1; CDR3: SAITPSGGARDEQF
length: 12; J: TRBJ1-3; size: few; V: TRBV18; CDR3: ASSNGGSGNTIY
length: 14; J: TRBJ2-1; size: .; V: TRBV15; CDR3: ATSIFRPGTGNEQF